This T cell receptor (beta chain) emerged from a study of blood T cell repertoires in COVID-19. For the study at large: T cells, B-cell-depleted T cells, or PBMCs supplied cDNA or gDNA.

This CDR3 comprises 16 residues. The germline V gene has CDR1 KGHSH and CDR2 LQKENI. Unmatched junction bases numbered 11, after V lost 6 bases and J lost 4 bases. Original methodology: Scientists estimated how many nucleated cells there were by amplifying reference gene primers. TCRdb's table, derived via immunoSEQ multiplex PCR, lists solely in-frame clones and lacks some. D and trimming come from the DNA, and the V and J calls and clone size come from that table. The sample shows some 95,000 clones, over 70% of them seen only once. The source is a man in his forties or fifties who had recovered from COVID-19. V gene TRBV18 combines with J gene TRBJ2-7, with TRBD1 matching 11 bases. The sample comprised peripheral blood. In DNA, the CDR3 is TGTGCCAGCTCGCCAACTATAGGACAGGGGGCGTACGAGCAGTACTTC. Its translation: CASSPTIGQGAYEQYF. The variable domain in full, completed from reference TRBV18 and TRBJ2-7, reads NAGVMQNPRHLVRRRGQEARLRCSPMKGHSHVYWYRQLPEEGLKFMVYLQKENIIDESGMPKERFSAEFPKEGPSILRIQQVVRGDSAAYFCASSPTIGQGAYEQYFGPGTRLTVT.